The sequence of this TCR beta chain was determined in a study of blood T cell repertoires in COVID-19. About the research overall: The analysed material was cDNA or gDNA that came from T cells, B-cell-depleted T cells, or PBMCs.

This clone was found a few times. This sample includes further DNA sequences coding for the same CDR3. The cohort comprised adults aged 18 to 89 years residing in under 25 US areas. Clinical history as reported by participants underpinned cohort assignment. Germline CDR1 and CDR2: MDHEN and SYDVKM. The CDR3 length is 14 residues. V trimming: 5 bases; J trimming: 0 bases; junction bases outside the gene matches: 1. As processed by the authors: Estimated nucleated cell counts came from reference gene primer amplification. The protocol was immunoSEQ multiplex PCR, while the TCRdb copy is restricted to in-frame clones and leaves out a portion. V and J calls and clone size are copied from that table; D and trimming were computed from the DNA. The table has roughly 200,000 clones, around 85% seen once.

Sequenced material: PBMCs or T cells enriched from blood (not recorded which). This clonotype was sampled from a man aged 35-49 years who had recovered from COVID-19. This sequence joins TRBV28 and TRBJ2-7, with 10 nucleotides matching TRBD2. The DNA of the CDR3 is TGTGCCAGCAGTCCTAGCGGGAGCTCCTACGAGCAGTACTTC. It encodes CASSPSGSSYEQYF.